Presented here are 21 T cell receptor beta chains from one specimen sequenced in a study of blood T cell repertoires in COVID-19. The table came from immunoSEQ multiplex PCR; TCRdb's copy has only in-frame clones and leaves some out. Of about 270,000 clones in the sample, about 85% were seen once. Input material: peripheral blood. The receptors derive from a woman aged 45-65 years with active or convalescent COVID-19.

Written as DNA, the CDR3 is TGTGCCAGCTCACCACGTACAGGGGAGACCTATGGCTACACCTTC. Protein: CASSPRTGETYGYTF. V usage is TRBV18 and J usage is TRBJ1-2, with 7 bases aligning to TRBD1. J lost 4 bases, V lost 1 base, and 6 bases had no gene match. Germline lookup yields CDR1 KGHSH and CDR2 LQKENI. The CDR3 sequence is 15 residues long.

In this sample, this clone turned up many times. The V and J genes are TRBV3-1 (or the pseudogene TRBV3-2) and TRBJ1-2; 8 bases align to TRBD1. Germline loops: CDR1 LGHDT, CDR2 YNNKEL (reference sequence). This CDR3 has 15 residues. Losses at the gene ends were 1 base for V and 7 bases for J; bases not matched to a gene: 8. The CDR3 here is CASSQVGQGVSGYTF. CDR3 DNA: TGTGCCAGCAGCCAAGTAGGACAGGGAGTGAGTGGCTACACCTTC.

The CDR3 DNA follows: TGTGCCAGCAGCCCGCCGGGACTAGCGGGAACCTACGAGCAGTACTTC. It is translated as CASSPPGLAGTYEQYF. The chain has TRBV7-2 and TRBJ2-7; 13 nucleotides line up with TRBD2. The CDR3 length is 16 residues. In germline, CDR1 is SGHTA, CDR2 FQGNSA. The trim removed 5 bases at V and 2 bases at J, leaving 6 bases unmatched.

This sequence joins TRBV7-8 and TRBJ1-6; maybe TRBD1 (6 bases). The V gene's germline CDR1 is SGHVS and CDR2 FQNEAQ. V was cut by 5 bases and J by 10 bases, with 12 bases left in between. The CDR3 totals 13 residues. The CDR3 sequence: CASSLGQNSPLHF. DNA for the CDR3: TGTGCCAGCAGCCTTGGACAGAACTCACCCCTCCACTTT.

The chain uses TRBV5-1 and TRBJ1-3; tentatively, D is TRBD1 (5 bases). Germline CDR1 is SGHRS and CDR2 is YFSETQ. The CDR3 sequence is 16 residues long. V lost 3 bases and J lost 2, with 15 bases in between. In DNA form, the CDR3 reads TGCGCCAGCAGCTCGCTGGAGGGGATTGCTGGAAACACCATATATTTT. Amino acids: CASSSLEGIAGNTIYF.

V gene TRBV5-1 combines with J gene TRBJ1-1, with a tentative D call TRBD1 (5 bases). Germline CDR1 SGHRS, CDR2 YFSETQ. Between the trimmed V and J ends, which lost 2 bases and 4 bases, there was a span of 9 bases. This CDR3 has 13 amino acids. The CDR3, as DNA: TGCGCCAGCAGCTTACAGGAGGGCACTGAAGCTTTCTTT. As protein: CASSLQEGTEAFF.

The chain employs TRBV5-1 and TRBJ2-7; tentatively, D is TRBD1 (5 bases). Per germline, CDR1 SGHRS and CDR2 YFSETQ. V lost 0 bases to trimming and J lost 3 bases, with 13 bases between them. This CDR3 comprises 15 residues. The CDR3 sequence is CASSLVVGQGYEQYF. DNA of the CDR3: TGCGCCAGCAGCTTGGTTGTAGGCCAGGGCTACGAGCAGTACTTC.

The rearrangement joins TRBV9 to TRBJ2-1, with a possible D match to TRBD2 (6 bases). The CDR3 totals 15 residues. Trimming removed 5 bases from V and 0 bases from J, with 12 bases in between. CDR1 and CDR2 (germline): SGDLS, YYNGEE. CDR3 DNA: TGTGCCAGCAGGTTAGCGGACTACTCCTACAATGAGCAGTTCTTC. The encoded protein is CASRLADYSYNEQFF.

This clone is a singleton in its sample. V usage is TRBV9 and J usage is TRBJ1-1; TRBD1 agrees at 7 bases. This CDR3 region has 15 residues. Germline trimming cut 3 bases from V and 0 bases from J; bases unmatched to any gene: 5. CDR1 is SGDLS and CDR2 is YYNGEE in the germline V gene. CDR3 DNA sequence: TGTGCCAGCAGCGCCCAGGGGGTGTTGAACACTGAAGCTTTCTTT. Translating gives CASSAQGVLNTEAFF.

This chain links TRBV7-9 with TRBJ1-2, with 11 bases matching TRBD1. V trimming: 5 bases; J trimming: 4 bases; junction bases outside the gene matches: 15. The germline CDR1 and CDR2 sequences are SEHNR and FQNEAQ (reference sequence). The CDR3 length is 18 residues. The CDR3 region has the DNA TGTGCCAGCAGCCAAAGTCAGGGACAGGGGGTGACTTTCTATGGCTACACCTTC. It is translated as CASSQSQGQGVTFYGYTF.

The rearrangement links TRBV10-3 to TRBJ2-3, with 14 bases fitting TRBD2. CDR3 length: 16 amino acids. The junction had 7 bases not matched to a gene; V was cut back by 3 bases and J by 8 bases. CDR1 and CDR2 from the germline V gene are ENHRY and SYGVKD. DNA for the CDR3: TGTGCCATCAGTGAACGTCCGGGACTAGCGGGAGCTACGCAGTATTTT. Translated, it gives CAISERPGLAGATQYF.

The chain couples TRBV2 to TRBJ2-3; D is possibly TRBD2 (5 bases). The CDR3 runs to 13 residues. Germline V gene lookup returns CDR1 SNHLY and CDR2 FYNNEI. Here the CDR3 reads CATGLGSTDTQYF. The DNA for the CDR3 is TGTGCTACCGGACTGGGGTCCACAGATACGCAGTATTTT. The complete variable domain, with remaining parts taken from reference TRBV2 and TRBJ2-3, reads EPEVTQTPSHQVTQMGQEVILRCVPISNHLYFYWYRQILGQKVEFLVSFYNNEISEKSEIFDDQFSVERPDGSNFTLKIRSTKLEDSAMYFCATGLGSTDTQYFGPGTRLTVL.

The chain employs TRBV27 and TRBJ1-2, with D perhaps TRBD1 (5 bases). CDR3 length: 18 amino acids. The germline CDR1 and CDR2 sequences are MNHEY and SMNVEV (reference sequence). With 3 bases removed from V and 8 bases from J, the gap between germline ends came to 28 bases. The CDR3 loop is CASSLFSSVGRELYGYTF. CDR3 nucleotide sequence: TGTGCCAGCAGTTTGTTTTCATCGGTGGGCAGGGAACTTTACGGCTACACCTTC.

This rearrangement joins TRBV18 to TRBJ2-3; 8 bases agree with TRBD1. CDR1 is KGHSH, CDR2 LQKENI, per germline. The junction had 3 bases not matched to a gene; V was cut back by 1 base and J by 6 bases. There are 14 residues in the CDR3. The CDR3 DNA reads TGTGCCAGCTCACCACAACAGGGGGTCGATACGCAGTATTTT. Translated, it gives CASSPQQGVDTQYF.

This rearrangement joins TRBV5-6 to TRBJ1-1; TRBD1 might be the D (6 bases). The CDR3 is 13 amino acids. V lost 2 bases and J 6 bases, leaving 11 bases between the germline ends. The germline V gene has CDR1 SGHDT and CDR2 YYEEEE. Here the CDR3 DNA reads TGTGCCAGCAGCTTTACAGGGATCGCTGAAGCTTTCTTT. This sequence encodes CASSFTGIAEAFF.

CDR3 in DNA: TGTGCCAGCAGCCCCCGGCAATACAGGGGGTCGAGGCAGTACTTC. This translates into CASSPRQYRGSRQYF. The chain carries TRBV3-1 (or the pseudogene TRBV3-2) and TRBJ2-7, with 8 bases aligning to TRBD1. The CDR3 spans 15 residues. Germline values: CDR1 LGHDT, CDR2 YNNKEL (reference sequence). Losses at the gene ends were 4 bases for V and 9 bases for J; bases not matched to a gene: 14.

The chain couples TRBV19 to TRBJ2-3; D uncertain. The germline CDR1 and CDR2 sequences are LNHDA and SQIVND (reference sequence). Trimming left V 3 bases short and J 1 base short, with 8 bases between. The length of the CDR3 is 14 residues. The CDR3 reads CASSMDRGTDTQYF. The CDR3 DNA reads as TGTGCCAGTAGTATGGATCGGGGCACAGATACGCAGTATTTT.

The chain recombines TRBV30 with TRBJ2-1; D is uncertain. Germline V lookup: CDR1 GTSNPN, CDR2 SVGIG (reference sequence). Trimming took off 0 bases at V and 6 bases at J, with 9 bases between the two ends. CDR3 length: 13 amino acids. The CDR3 DNA reads TGTGCCTGGAGTGTTTTAGTGCGCAATGAGCAGTTCTTC. This gives the protein CAWSVLVRNEQFF.

The chain uses TRBV2 and TRBJ1-1, with D tentatively TRBD1 (5 bases). Germline CDR1 is SNHLY and CDR2 is FYNNEI. V lost 8 bases and J 4 bases, leaving 14 bases between the germline ends. CDR3 length equals 13 residues. For the CDR3, the DNA is TGTGCCAGCGACGTGGAGGGGTCCACTGAAGCTTTCTTT. It yields the protein CASDVEGSTEAFF.

This clone was picked up one time. V is TRBV3-1 (or the pseudogene TRBV3-2) and J is TRBJ2-4, with D possibly matching TRBD2 (5 bases). The ends were cut back, 3 bases at V and 0 bases at J, with 9 bases in the middle. The CDR3 has 15 residues. The germline V gene has CDR1 LGHDT and CDR2 YNNKEL (reference sequence). CDR3 nucleotide sequence: TGTGCCAGCAGCCATGTGGGAGTAGCCAAAAACATTCAGTACTTC. Translating gives CASSHVGVAKNIQYF.

J is TRBJ1-1 and V is TRBV4-2; 8 bases are shared with TRBD1. The CDR3 extends over 16 amino acids. Germline trimming cut 3 bases from V and 4 bases from J; bases unmatched to any gene: 10. The V gene's germline CDR1 is LGHNA and CDR2 YNFKEQ. CDR3 amino acids: CASSHPFRGRGTEAFF. DNA for the CDR3: TGTGCCAGCAGCCATCCGTTCAGGGGGCGAGGCACTGAAGCTTTCTTT.